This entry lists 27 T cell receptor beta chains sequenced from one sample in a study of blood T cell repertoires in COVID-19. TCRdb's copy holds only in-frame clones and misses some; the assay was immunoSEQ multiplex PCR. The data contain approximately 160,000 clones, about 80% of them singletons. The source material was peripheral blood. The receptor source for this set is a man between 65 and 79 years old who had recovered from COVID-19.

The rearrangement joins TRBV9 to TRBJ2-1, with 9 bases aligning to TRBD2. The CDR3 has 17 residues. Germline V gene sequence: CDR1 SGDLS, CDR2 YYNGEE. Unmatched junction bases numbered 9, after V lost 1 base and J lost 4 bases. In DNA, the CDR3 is TGTGCCAGCAGCGTAAGGGGCGGGAGGGACTCTTACAATGAGCAGTTCTTC. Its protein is CASSVRGGRDSYNEQFF.

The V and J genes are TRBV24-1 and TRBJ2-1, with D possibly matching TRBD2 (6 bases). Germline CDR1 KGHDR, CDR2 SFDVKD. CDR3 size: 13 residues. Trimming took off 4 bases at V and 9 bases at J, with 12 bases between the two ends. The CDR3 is CATSEGTGVEQFF. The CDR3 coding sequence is TGTGCCACCAGTGAGGGTACGGGGGTTGAGCAGTTCTTC.

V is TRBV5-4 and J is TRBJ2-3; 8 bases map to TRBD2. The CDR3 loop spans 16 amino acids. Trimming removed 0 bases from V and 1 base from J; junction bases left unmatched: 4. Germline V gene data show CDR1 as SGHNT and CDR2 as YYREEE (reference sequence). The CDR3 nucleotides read TGTGCCAGCAGCTTGGATCCGGGAGGGCGCACAGATACGCAGTATTTT. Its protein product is CASSLDPGGRTDTQYF.

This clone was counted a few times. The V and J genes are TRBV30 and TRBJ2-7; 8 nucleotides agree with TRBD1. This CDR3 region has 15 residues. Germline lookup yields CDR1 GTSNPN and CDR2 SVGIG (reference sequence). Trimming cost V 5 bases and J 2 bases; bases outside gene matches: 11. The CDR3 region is CAWEDGQGRAYEQYF. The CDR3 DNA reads TGTGCCTGGGAAGACGGACAGGGAAGGGCCTACGAGCAGTACTTC.

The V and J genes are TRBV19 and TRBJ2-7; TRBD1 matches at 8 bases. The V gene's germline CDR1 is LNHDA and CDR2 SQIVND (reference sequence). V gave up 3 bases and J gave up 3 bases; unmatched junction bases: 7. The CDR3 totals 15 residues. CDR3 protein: CASSMVTGANYEQYF. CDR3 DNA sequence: TGTGCCAGTAGTATGGTGACAGGGGCGAACTACGAGCAGTACTTC.

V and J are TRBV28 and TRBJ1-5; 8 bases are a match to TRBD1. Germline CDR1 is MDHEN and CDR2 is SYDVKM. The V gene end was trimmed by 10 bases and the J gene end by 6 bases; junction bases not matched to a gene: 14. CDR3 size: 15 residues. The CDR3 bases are TGTGCCACCCGCCAGGACAGGGTGAGAAGTCAGCCCCAGCATTTT. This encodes CATRQDRVRSQPQHF.

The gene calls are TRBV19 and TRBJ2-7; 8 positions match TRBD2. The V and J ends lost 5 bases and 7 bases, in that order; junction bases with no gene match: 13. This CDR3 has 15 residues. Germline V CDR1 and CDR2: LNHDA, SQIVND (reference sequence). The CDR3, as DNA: TGTGCCAGTAGTCTCTTGTTCGGGAGGGGCTATGAGCAGTACTTC. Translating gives CASSLLFGRGYEQYF.

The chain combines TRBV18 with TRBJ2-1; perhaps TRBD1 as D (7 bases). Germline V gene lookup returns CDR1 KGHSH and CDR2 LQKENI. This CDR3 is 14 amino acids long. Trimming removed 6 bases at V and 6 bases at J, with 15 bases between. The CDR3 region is CASSQGGHRNEQFF. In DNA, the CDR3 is TGTGCCAGCTCCCAGGGGGGTCATCGCAATGAGCAGTTCTTC.

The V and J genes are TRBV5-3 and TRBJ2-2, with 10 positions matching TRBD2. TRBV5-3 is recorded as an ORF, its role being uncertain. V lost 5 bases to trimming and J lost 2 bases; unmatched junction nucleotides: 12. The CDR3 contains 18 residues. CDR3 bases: TGTGCCAGAAGAAGTGCCGGACTAGCGGACACCAACACCGGGGAGCTGTTTTTT. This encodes CARRSAGLADTNTGELFF.

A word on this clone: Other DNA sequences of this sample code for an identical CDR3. The DNA for the CDR3 is TGTGCCAGTAGTATAAGGAGCTCTGGAAACACCATATATTTT. Translation gives CASSIRSSGNTIYF. The rearrangement uses TRBV19 and TRBJ1-3; D is undetermined. V was shortened by 2 bases and J by 0 bases, with 5 bases between the two germline ends. This CDR3 has 14 residues. Germline CDR1 LNHDA, CDR2 SQIVND (reference sequence).

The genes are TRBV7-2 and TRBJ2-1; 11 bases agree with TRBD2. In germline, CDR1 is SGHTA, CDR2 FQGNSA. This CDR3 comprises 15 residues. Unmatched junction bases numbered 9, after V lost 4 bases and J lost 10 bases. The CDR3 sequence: CASSYSGRAFREQFF. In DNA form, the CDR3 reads TGTGCCAGCAGCTATAGCGGGAGGGCCTTTAGGGAGCAGTTCTTC.

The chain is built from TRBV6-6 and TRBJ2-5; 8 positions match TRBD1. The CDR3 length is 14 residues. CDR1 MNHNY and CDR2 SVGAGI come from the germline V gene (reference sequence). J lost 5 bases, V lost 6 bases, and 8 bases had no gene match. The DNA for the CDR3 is TGTGCCAGCAGACCCAGGACAGGGATGGAGACCCAGTACTTC. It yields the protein CASRPRTGMETQYF.

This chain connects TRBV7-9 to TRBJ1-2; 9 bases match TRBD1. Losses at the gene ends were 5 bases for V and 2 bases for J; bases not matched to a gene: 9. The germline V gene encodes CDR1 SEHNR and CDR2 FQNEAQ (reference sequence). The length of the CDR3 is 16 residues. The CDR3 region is CASSQETGGNNYGYTF. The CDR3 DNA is TGTGCCAGCAGCCAGGAGACAGGGGGAAACAACTATGGCTACACCTTC.

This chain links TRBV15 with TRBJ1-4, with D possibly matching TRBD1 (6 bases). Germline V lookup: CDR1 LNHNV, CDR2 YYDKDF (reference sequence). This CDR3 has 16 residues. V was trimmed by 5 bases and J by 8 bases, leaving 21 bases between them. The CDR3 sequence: CATSPEIGQGYEKLFF. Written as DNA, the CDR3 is TGTGCCACCAGCCCTGAGATTGGCCAGGGGTACGAAAAACTGTTTTTT.

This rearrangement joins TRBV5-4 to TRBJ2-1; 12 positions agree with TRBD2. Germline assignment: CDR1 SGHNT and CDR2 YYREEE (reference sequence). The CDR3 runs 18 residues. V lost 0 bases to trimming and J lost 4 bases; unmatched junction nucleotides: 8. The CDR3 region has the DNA TGTGCCAGCAGCTTGGTTCTAGCGGGAGGGAAGGGGTACAATGAGCAGTTCTTC. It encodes CASSLVLAGGKGYNEQFF.

The DNA for the CDR3 is TGTGCCAGCAGTTACTATCCGACACGAGCTTTCTTT. Its protein is CASSYYPTRAFF. The V and J genes are TRBV6-2 or TRBV6-3 and TRBJ1-1; D unclear. This CDR3 is 12 amino acids long. Trimming left V 1 base short and J 10 bases short, with 10 bases between. Germline loops: CDR1 MNHEY, CDR2 SVGEGT.

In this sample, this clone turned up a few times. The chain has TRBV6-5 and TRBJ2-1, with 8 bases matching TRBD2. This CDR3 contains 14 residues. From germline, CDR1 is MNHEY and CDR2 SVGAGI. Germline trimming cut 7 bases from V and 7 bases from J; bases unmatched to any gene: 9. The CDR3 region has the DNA TGTGCCAGCAAGGTATTAGCGGGAAGGAATGAGCAGTTCTTC. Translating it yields CASKVLAGRNEQFF.

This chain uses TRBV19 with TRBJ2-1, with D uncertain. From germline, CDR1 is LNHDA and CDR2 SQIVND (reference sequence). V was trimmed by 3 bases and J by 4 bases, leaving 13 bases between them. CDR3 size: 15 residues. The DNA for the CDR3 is TGTGCCAGTAGTATGGTAGCCGGATCATACAATGAGCAGTTCTTC. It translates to CASSMVAGSYNEQFF.

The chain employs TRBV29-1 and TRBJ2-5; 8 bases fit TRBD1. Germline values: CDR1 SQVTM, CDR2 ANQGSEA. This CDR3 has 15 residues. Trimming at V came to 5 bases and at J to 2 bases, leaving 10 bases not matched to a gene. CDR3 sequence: CSVHHRGTWQETQYF. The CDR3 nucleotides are TGCAGCGTTCACCACAGGGGGACTTGGCAAGAGACCCAGTACTTC.

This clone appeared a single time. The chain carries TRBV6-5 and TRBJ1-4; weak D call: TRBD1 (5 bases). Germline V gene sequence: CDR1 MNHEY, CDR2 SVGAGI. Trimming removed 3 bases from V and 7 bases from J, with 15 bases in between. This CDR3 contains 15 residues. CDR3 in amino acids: CASSYTGQGGEKLFF. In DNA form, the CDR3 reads TGTGCCAGCAGTTATACCGGTCAGGGAGGTGAAAAACTGTTTTTT.

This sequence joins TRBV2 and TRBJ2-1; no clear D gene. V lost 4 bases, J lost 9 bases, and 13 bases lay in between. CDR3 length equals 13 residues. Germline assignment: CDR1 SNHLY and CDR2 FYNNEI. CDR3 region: CASSVEEASEQFF. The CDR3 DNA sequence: TGTGCCAGCAGTGTCGAGGAAGCCAGTGAGCAGTTCTTC.

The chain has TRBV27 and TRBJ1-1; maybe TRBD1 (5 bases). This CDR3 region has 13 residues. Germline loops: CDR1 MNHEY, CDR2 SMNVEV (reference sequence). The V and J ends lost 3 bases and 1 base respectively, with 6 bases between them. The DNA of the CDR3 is TGTGCCAGCAGTTTCCAGGGGAACACTGAAGCTTTCTTT. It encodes CASSFQGNTEAFF.

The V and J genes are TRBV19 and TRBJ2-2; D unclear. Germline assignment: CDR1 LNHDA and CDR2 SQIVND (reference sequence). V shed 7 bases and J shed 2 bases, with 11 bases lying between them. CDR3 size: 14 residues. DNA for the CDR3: TGTGCCAGTAATGGGCAGGCCAACACCGGGGAGCTGTTTTTT. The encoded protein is CASNGQANTGELFF.

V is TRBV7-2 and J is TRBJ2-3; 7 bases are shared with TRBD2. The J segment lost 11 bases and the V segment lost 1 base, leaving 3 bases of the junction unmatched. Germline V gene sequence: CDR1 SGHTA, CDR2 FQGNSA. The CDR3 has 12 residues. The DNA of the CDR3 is TGTGCCAGCAGCTTAGAGCCGGGAGGGCAGTATTTT. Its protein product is CASSLEPGGQYF.

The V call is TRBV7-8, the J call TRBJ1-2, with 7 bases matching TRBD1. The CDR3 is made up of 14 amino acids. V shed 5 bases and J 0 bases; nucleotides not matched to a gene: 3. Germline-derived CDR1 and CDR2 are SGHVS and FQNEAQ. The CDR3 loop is CASSLGTANYGYTF. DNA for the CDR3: TGTGCCAGCAGCCTTGGGACAGCTAACTATGGCTACACCTTC.

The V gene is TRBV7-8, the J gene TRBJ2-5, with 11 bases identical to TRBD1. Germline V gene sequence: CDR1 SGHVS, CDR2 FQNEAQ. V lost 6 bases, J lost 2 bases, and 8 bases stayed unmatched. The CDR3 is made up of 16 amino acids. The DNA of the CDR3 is TGTGCCAGCAGTCACCGGGACAGGGGGACACAAGAGACCCAGTACTTC. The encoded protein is CASSHRDRGTQETQYF.

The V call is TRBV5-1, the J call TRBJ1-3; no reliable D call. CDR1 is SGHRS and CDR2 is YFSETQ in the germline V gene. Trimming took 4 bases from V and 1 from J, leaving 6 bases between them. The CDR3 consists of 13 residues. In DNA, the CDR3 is TGCGCCAGCAGCCCAACTTCTGGAAACACCATATATTTT. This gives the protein CASSPTSGNTIYF.